The sequence of this T cell receptor (beta chain) was determined in a study of spatial heterogeneity in lung cancer. TCRdb analysed the 5' RACE reads with MiXCR anew, one entry per CDR3 protein. The table records around 60,000 distinct CDR3 sequences, approximately 8.9% of them present only once. Time point noted: sample taken at primary tumor resection. No cells were sorted before sequencing. The whole RNA sequenced was extracted from tumor, nontumor lung or frozen PBMC. In germline, CDR1 is DFQATT, CDR2 SNEGSKA (reference sequence). The CDR3 extends over 15 amino acids. V shed 3 bases, J shed 7 bases, and the junction held 8 bases outside the gene matches. This clonotype showed up just a few times.

The receptor was isolated from a female donor with early-stage non-small cell lung cancer. The source was PBMCs, collected at surgery. The V call is TRBV20-1, the J call TRBJ1-6; TRBD1 matches at 8 bases. The CDR3 here is CSARRATGVNSPLHF. For the CDR3, the DNA is TGCAGTGCTAGGAGAGCGACAGGGGTGAATTCACCCCTCCACTTT.